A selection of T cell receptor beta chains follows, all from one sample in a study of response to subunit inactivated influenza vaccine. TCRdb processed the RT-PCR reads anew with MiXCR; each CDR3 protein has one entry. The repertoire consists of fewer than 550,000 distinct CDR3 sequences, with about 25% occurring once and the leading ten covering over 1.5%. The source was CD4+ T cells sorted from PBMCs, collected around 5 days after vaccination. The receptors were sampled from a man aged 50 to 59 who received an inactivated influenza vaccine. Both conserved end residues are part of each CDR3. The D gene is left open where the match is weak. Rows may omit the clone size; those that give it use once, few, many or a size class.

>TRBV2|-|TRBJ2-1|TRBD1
TGTGCCAGCAGAGCCGGGACAGGGGTACATGAGCAGTTCTTC
CASRAGTGVHEQFF
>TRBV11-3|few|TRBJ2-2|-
TGTGCCAGCAGCTCGCGAACGGGCGGGGAGCTGTTTTTT
CASSSRTGGELFF
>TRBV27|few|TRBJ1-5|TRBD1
TGTGCCAGCCGAGAGGGACAGATTAGCAATCAGCCCCAGCATTTT
CASREGQISNQPQHF
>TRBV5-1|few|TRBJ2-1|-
TGCGCCAGCAGCCCGTCCGGGACATACCAAGAGCAGTTCTTC
CASSPSGTYQEQFF
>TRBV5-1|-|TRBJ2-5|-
TGCGCCAGCAGAGGGGATGTGGGGGAGACCCAGTACTTC
CASRGDVGETQYF
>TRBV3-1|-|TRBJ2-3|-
TGTGCCAGCAGCCGATCCTGGATGGATCAGGAGGAAGATACGCAGTATTTT
CASSRSWMDQEEDTQYF
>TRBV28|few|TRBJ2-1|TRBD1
TGTGCCAGCCGGGACAGGGGTCGCAACAATGAGCAGTTCTTC
CASRDRGRNNEQFF
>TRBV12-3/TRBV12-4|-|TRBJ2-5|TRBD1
TGTGCCAGCAGTCCCCGACAGGGTACTCGAGAGACCCAGTACTTC
CASSPRQGTRETQYF
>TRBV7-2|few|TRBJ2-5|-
TGTGCCAGCAGCCCTGGGCCGGCACAAGAGACCCAGTACTTC
CASSPGPAQETQYF
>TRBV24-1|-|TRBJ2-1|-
TGTGCCACCAGTGACCACTTAATGAGCTCCTACAATGAGCAGTTCTTC
CATSDHLMSSYNEQFF
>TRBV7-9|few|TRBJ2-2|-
TGTGCCAGCAGTCGATACAGGGAGGCCGGGGAGCTGTTTTTT
CASSRYREAGELFF
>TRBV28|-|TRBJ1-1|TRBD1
TGTGCCACCGCCCCCGAAAGGGGGCAATATGCTGAAGCTTTCTTT
CATAPERGQYAEAFF
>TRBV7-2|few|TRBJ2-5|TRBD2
TGTGCCAGCAGCTTAATATCGCGGGGGGTAAAAGAGACCCAGTACTTC
CASSLISRGVKETQYF
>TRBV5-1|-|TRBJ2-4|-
TGCGCCAGCAGCTTGAAACCGGAGATAAACATTCAGTACTTC
CASSLKPEINIQYF
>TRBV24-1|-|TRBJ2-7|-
TGTGCCACCAGTGATTTCAAAGGGAAGCAGTACTTC
CATSDFKGKQYF
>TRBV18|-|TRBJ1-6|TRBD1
TGTGCCAGCTCGGATTACCGGGACAGGGGAAGGGGTTCACCCCTCCACTTT
CASSDYRDRGRGSPLHF
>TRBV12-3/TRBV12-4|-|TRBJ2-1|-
TGTGCCAGCAGTATCAATCACAATGAGCAGTTCTTC
CASSINHNEQFF
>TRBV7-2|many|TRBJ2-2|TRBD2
TGTGCCAGCAGTTTAGCGGGGTCGAACACCGGGGAGCTGTTTTTT
CASSLAGSNTGELFF
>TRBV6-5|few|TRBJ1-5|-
TGTGCCAGCAGTTATGGTGCTGGGGGTCAGCCCCAGCATTTT
CASSYGAGGQPQHF
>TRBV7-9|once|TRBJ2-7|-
TGTGCCAGCAGCTTACGGCAGGGCGAGCAGTACTTC
CASSLRQGEQYF
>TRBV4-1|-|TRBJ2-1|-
TGCGCCAGCAGCCAAATGAGGCTAGCGTACAATGAGCAGTTCTTC
CASSQMRLAYNEQFF
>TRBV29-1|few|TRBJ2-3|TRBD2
TGCAGCGTGGGGGAGCGGGGGAGCACAGATACGCAGTATTTT
CSVGERGSTDTQYF
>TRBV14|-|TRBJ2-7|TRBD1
TGTGCCAGCAGCTATGGCAGACAGGGGCGTTACGAGCAGTACTTC
CASSYGRQGRYEQYF
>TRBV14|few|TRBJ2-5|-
TGTGCCAGCAGCCGGGGGACTCAAGAGACCCAGTACTTC
CASSRGTQETQYF
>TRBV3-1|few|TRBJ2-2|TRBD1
TGTGCCACAGGTAGACAGGGCTCGAACACCGGGGAGCTGTTTTTT
CATGRQGSNTGELFF